The entry that follows covers one TCR beta chain sequence. Antigen: not known. Ahead of sequencing, the ViraFEST assay grew antigen-specific CD4+ T cells using viral peptide pools. When about ten days of culture had elapsed, CD4+ T cells were isolated. Vaccinees lacked prior SARS-CoV-2 infection and tested negative for nucleocapsid antibodies. Both day 3 and day 7 saw half the medium replaced with IL-2 medium. The data stem from a study of vaccination effects on CD4 cells after COVID-19. Study results and caveats: Marked clonal contraction was seen in infection- and vaccine-induced clones late after vaccination. Cross-reaction with common cold coronaviruses was seen in only 1 of 255 vaccine-induced clones from healthy vaccinees. The study, lacking early post-infection timepoints, had few convalescent patients.

V lost 0 bases and J lost 4, with 4 bases in between. Germline CDR1 and CDR2: SGHDT and YYEEEE. The CDR3 has 12 amino acids. TCRdb's copy holds only in-frame clones and misses some; the assay was immunoSEQ multiplex PCR. The sample comprises under 75,000 clones, approximately 80% of which are singletons, and 9% to 15% rests with the top ten. The TCR originated in a human donor who received a COVID-19 vaccine. V gene TRBV5-6 combines with J gene TRBJ2-5, with unresolved D. The sample was CD4+ T cells from PBMCs cultured with SARS-CoV-2 spike peptides, taken before COVID-19 vaccination. Written as DNA, the CDR3 is TGTGCCAGCAGCTTGGGGGTAGAGACCCAGTACTTC. Translated: CASSLGVETQYF.